These 30 T cell receptor beta chains were sequenced from one sample in a study of Ad26.COV2.S vaccination and SARS-CoV-2 variants. Produced via immunoSEQ multiplex PCR; TCRdb's table is partial and in-frame only. The table shows roughly 390,000 clones, with more than 85% occurring only once. Treatment described: around 19 received Ad26.COV2.S at low or high dose, single or two shots; about 5 received placebo; per-sample allocation not given. At day 63 after the first vaccine or placebo injection, samples were drawn. The sample in question was peripheral blood, obtained in a trial of Ad26.COV2.S vaccine versus placebo. All receptors derive from a person between 18 and 60 years old who received the Ad26.COV2.S COVID-19 vaccine or a placebo.

The V call is TRBV3-1 (or the pseudogene TRBV3-2), the J call TRBJ1-2; 8 bases are shared with TRBD1. The length of the CDR3 is 13 residues. V was pared by 0 bases and J by 6 bases, with 0 bases of the junction left unmatched. The germline V gene encodes CDR1 LGHDT and CDR2 YNNKEL (reference sequence). CDR3 nucleotides: TGTGCCAGCAGCCAAGACAGGGGGCATGGCTACACCTTC. Its translation is CASSQDRGHGYTF.

This chain links TRBV6-6 with TRBJ2-7, with 7 bases aligning to TRBD1. CDR3 length: 14 amino acids. The germline V gene encodes CDR1 MNHNY and CDR2 SVGAGI (reference sequence). The trim removed 2 bases at V and 4 bases at J, leaving 5 bases unmatched. In nucleotides, the CDR3 is TGTGCCAGCAGTTACCGGACAGGCTTTTACGAGCAGTACTTC. Residues: CASSYRTGFYEQYF.

This chain links TRBV6-4 with TRBJ2-7, with D possibly TRBD2 on 6 matching bases. Germline V gene lookup returns CDR1 MRHNA and CDR2 SNTAGT. The CDR3 has 13 residues. The V and J ends lost 3 bases and 6 bases respectively, with 12 bases between them. DNA of the CDR3: TGTGCCAGCAGTGATTCCGTCGGGGGCGAGCAGTACTTC. Amino acids: CASSDSVGGEQYF.

The chain employs TRBV24-1 and TRBJ2-1; TRBD2 aligns across 10 bases. Trimming at V came to 4 bases and at J to 9 bases, leaving 14 bases not matched to a gene. The CDR3 is 17 amino acids. Germline V gene data show CDR1 as KGHDR and CDR2 as SFDVKD. CDR3 sequence: CATSDPPQRGGPSEQFF. The CDR3 DNA is TGTGCCACCAGTGACCCACCTCAGCGGGGGGGTCCCAGTGAGCAGTTCTTC.

This clone was detected only once. The chain recombines TRBV18 with TRBJ2-7; 11 nucleotides align to TRBD2. The germline CDR1 and CDR2 sequences are KGHSH and LQKENI. The length of the CDR3 is 14 residues. Unmatched junction bases numbered 1, after V lost 3 bases and J lost 3 bases. The CDR3 region is CASSPLAGGYEQYF. CDR3 DNA: TGTGCCAGCTCACCGCTAGCGGGGGGCTACGAGCAGTACTTC.

This sequence joins TRBV11-2 and TRBJ2-5; 9 bases are shared with TRBD1. This CDR3 spans 18 amino acids. The germline gives CDR1 SGHAT, CDR2 FQNNGV. Trimming removed 3 bases from V and 5 bases from J; junction bases left unmatched: 16. DNA of the CDR3: TGTGCCAGCAGCTTCCCACCCTCCGGGACAGGGTTATTGGAGACCCAGTACTTC. It is translated as CASSFPPSGTGLLETQYF.

The genes are TRBV9 and TRBJ1-2, with 8 bases aligning to TRBD1. Germline loops: CDR1 SGDLS, CDR2 YYNGEE. The J segment lost 4 bases and the V segment lost 4 bases, leaving 15 bases of the junction unmatched. This CDR3 spans 17 amino acids. CDR3 region: CASSTRQGPIPAYGYTF. For the CDR3, the DNA is TGTGCCAGCAGCACCCGACAGGGGCCTATACCTGCCTATGGCTACACCTTC.

Remarks on this clone: This sample includes further DNA sequences coding for the same CDR3. The chain carries TRBV7-2 and TRBJ2-3; TRBD2 matches 7 bases. J lost 4 bases, V lost 1 base, and 5 bases had no gene match. CDR1 and CDR2 (germline): SGHTA, FQGNSA. The CDR3 is made up of 15 amino acids. CDR3 DNA sequence: TGTGCCAGCAGCTTAGGGGCTAGCGGAGCAGATACGCAGTATTTT. Protein: CASSLGASGADTQYF.

The CDR3 DNA reads TGTGCCAGCTCACCGTCAGGGGCTAGTGAAAAACTGTTTTTT. This encodes CASSPSGASEKLFF. This chain joins TRBV18 and TRBJ1-4; D is perhaps TRBD1 (6 bases). V shed 3 bases and J shed 7 bases, with 12 bases lying between them. This CDR3 comprises 14 residues. From germline, CDR1 is KGHSH and CDR2 LQKENI.

Written as DNA, the CDR3 is TGTGCCAGCAGTTACCGCGGACTAGCGGGTTCAGATACGCAGTATTTT. This gives the protein CASSYRGLAGSDTQYF. This chain connects TRBV6-5 to TRBJ2-3; 11 nucleotides align to TRBD2. This CDR3 contains 16 residues. Trimming at V came to 2 bases and at J to 4 bases, leaving 5 bases not matched to a gene. Per the germline V gene, CDR1 is MNHEY and CDR2 is SVGAGI.

CDR3 sequence: CASSLDSSSYNEQFF. The CDR3 nucleotides read TGTGCCAGCAGCTTGGATAGTAGTTCCTACAATGAGCAGTTCTTC. J is TRBJ2-1 and V is TRBV5-4, with D unclear. This CDR3 is built from 15 residues. Trimming took 0 bases from V and 1 from J, leaving 8 bases between them. Germline V gene lookup returns CDR1 SGHNT and CDR2 YYREEE (reference sequence).

Concerning this clone itself: A read error may produce the germline difference seen at one junction end. The chain couples TRBV7-2 to TRBJ2-1; TRBD1 agrees at 7 bases. The germline CDR1 and CDR2 sequences are SGHTA and FQGNSA. CDR3 length equals 14 residues. CDR3 sequence (DNA): TGTGCCAGCAACGGGGACAGAATCTACATTGAGCAGTTCTTC. This codes for CASNGDRIYIEQFF.

This rearrangement joins TRBV6-5 to TRBJ2-1; TRBD1 matches 9 bases. The J segment lost 1 base and the V segment lost 6 bases, leaving 1 base of the junction unmatched. This CDR3 comprises 14 residues. The germline CDR1 and CDR2 sequences are MNHEY and SVGAGI. CDR3 region: CASRGQGSYNEQFF. CDR3 DNA: TGTGCCAGCAGGGGACAGGGTTCCTACAATGAGCAGTTCTTC.

The chain carries TRBV6-4 and TRBJ2-3, with D hard to call. CDR3 size: 13 residues. Germline loops: CDR1 MRHNA, CDR2 SNTAGT. Deletions cut 0 bases from V and 5 bases from J, with 6 bases between. This CDR3 is CASSDSMGDTQYF. The CDR3 nucleotides read TGTGCCAGCAGTGACTCGATGGGAGATACGCAGTATTTT.

The J gene is TRBJ1-1, the V gene TRBV30; D is undetermined. The CDR3 length is 13 residues. Per germline, CDR1 GTSNPN and CDR2 SVGIG (reference sequence). V lost 2 bases to trimming and J lost 1 base, with 8 bases between them. In DNA, the CDR3 is TGTGCCTGGAGTATCGGAGAGAACACTGAAGCTTTCTTT. It specifies CAWSIGENTEAFF.

The chain employs TRBV5-1 and TRBJ2-7; 10 bases match TRBD1. V lost 4 bases and J lost 6; bases outside the gene matches: 7. The CDR3 sequence is 14 residues long. Germline CDR1 reads SGHRS; CDR2 reads YFSETQ. The CDR3 DNA reads as TGCGCCAGCAGCGAGGACAGGGGGTCGCTCGAGCAGTACTTC. Encoded protein: CASSEDRGSLEQYF.

The chain combines TRBV29-1 with TRBJ1-1; maybe TRBD1 (5 bases). The germline gives CDR1 SQVTM, CDR2 ANQGSEA. There are 13 residues in the CDR3. V lost 6 bases, J lost 8 bases, and 19 bases lay in between. CDR3 amino acids: CSVKIASGLEAFF. DNA of the CDR3: TGCAGCGTAAAGATTGCGTCAGGGCTAGAAGCTTTCTTT.

The rearrangement uses TRBV5-1 and TRBJ2-3; 12 bases are shared with TRBD1. CDR1 SGHRS and CDR2 YFSETQ come from the germline V gene. CDR3 length: 16 residues. Germline trimming cut 4 bases from V and 3 bases from J; bases unmatched to any gene: 6. The CDR3 nucleotides are TGCGCCAGCAGCGGGGACAGGGGGCAAGTAACAGATACGCAGTATTTT. Translated, it gives CASSGDRGQVTDTQYF.

The chain couples TRBV10-2 to TRBJ2-5; D gene ambiguous. Trimming stripped 6 bases from V and 1 base from J, with 15 bases between. The germline CDR1 and CDR2 sequences are WSHSY and SAAADI. The CDR3 extends over 15 amino acids. CDR3 sequence: CASRDSTYPQETQYF. DNA for the CDR3: TGCGCCAGCAGAGATAGCACCTACCCCCAAGAGACCCAGTACTTC.

This chain joins TRBV15 and TRBJ1-6, with a tentative D call TRBD1 (5 bases). From germline, CDR1 is LNHNV and CDR2 YYDKDF (reference sequence). V lost 1 base and J lost 8, with 12 bases in between. This CDR3 comprises 15 residues. The CDR3 loop is CATSRGQTTDSPLHF. CDR3 nucleotides: TGTGCCACCAGCAGAGGACAGACGACAGATTCACCCCTCCACTTT. Supplemented by reference TRBV15 and TRBJ1-6, the full variable domain reads DAMVIQNPRYQVTQFGKPVTLSCSQTLNHNVMYWYQQKSSQAPKLLFHYYDKDFNNEADTPDNFQSRRPNTSFCFLDIRSPGLGDTAMYLCATSRGQTTDSPLHFGNGTRLTVT.

This chain uses TRBV7-2 with TRBJ2-3, with 8 bases that match TRBD2. Germline trimming cut 1 base from V and 1 base from J; bases unmatched to any gene: 4. The CDR3 contains 16 residues. Germline loops: CDR1 SGHTA, CDR2 FQGNSA. Here the CDR3 reads CASSLGAAGGTDTQYF. CDR3 DNA sequence: TGTGCCAGCAGCTTAGGTGCAGCGGGGGGCACAGATACGCAGTATTTT.

This chain connects TRBV5-1 to TRBJ1-6; D is unclear. Germline loops: CDR1 SGHRS, CDR2 YFSETQ. The CDR3 contains 15 residues. Deletions cut 7 bases from V and 6 bases from J, with 17 bases between. In DNA form, the CDR3 reads TGCGCCAGCGGAAGGACCGGACCAGGTAATTCACCCCTCCACTTT. This sequence encodes CASGRTGPGNSPLHF.

This sequence joins TRBV7-2 and TRBJ2-5, with TRBD2 matching 7 bases. With V trimmed by 6 bases and J by 2 bases, 9 bases remained unmatched. Germline V gives CDR1 SGHTA, CDR2 FQGNSA. The CDR3 totals 15 residues. In DNA form, the CDR3 reads TGTGCCAGCAGTTGGGAGGGACTTTTTCAAGAGACCCAGTACTTC. Its protein is CASSWEGLFQETQYF.

The genes are TRBV30 and TRBJ1-5; no reliable D call. Between the trimmed V and J ends, which lost 3 bases and 2 bases, there was a span of 23 bases. Germline CDR1 GTSNPN, CDR2 SVGIG (reference sequence). The CDR3 runs to 18 residues. The CDR3 bases are TGTGCCTGGAGCCGACACCTAAAACTGAGGGTCGGCAATCAGCCCCAGCATTTT. Translation gives CAWSRHLKLRVGNQPQHF.

The chain combines TRBV2 with TRBJ2-2; 7 nucleotides align to TRBD1. Germline lookup yields CDR1 SNHLY and CDR2 FYNNEI. The CDR3 covers 15 residues. With V trimmed by 5 bases and J by 6 bases, 9 bases remained unmatched. CDR3 coding DNA: TGTGCCAGCAGTCTCGGAAGGGGGCTTGCCGGGGAGCTGTTTTTT. This gives the protein CASSLGRGLAGELFF. Looking up the rest from reference TRBV2 and TRBJ2-2 gives the full variable domain: EPEVTQTPSHQVTQMGQEVILRCVPISNHLYFYWYRQILGQKVEFLVSFYNNEISEKSEIFDDQFSVERPDGSNFTLKIRSTKLEDSAMYFCASSLGRGLAGELFFGEGSRLTVL.

The rearrangement joins TRBV24-1 to TRBJ1-5, with TRBD1 as a possible D gene (6 bases). The CDR3 has 15 residues. Germline V gives CDR1 KGHDR, CDR2 SFDVKD. V was trimmed by 4 bases and J by 1 base, leaving 10 bases between them. The CDR3 DNA sequence: TGTGCCACCAGTGAGGGGACAAACAGCAATCAGCCCCAGCATTTT. Translating it yields CATSEGTNSNQPQHF.

This chain uses TRBV5-8 with TRBJ2-2; TRBD2 agrees at 11 bases. From germline, CDR1 is SGHTS and CDR2 YDEGEE. The CDR3 loop spans 15 amino acids. V lost 2 bases to trimming and J lost 7 bases; unmatched junction nucleotides: 4. The CDR3 bases are TGTGCCAGCAGCTTTAGCGGGGGGGCCTACGGGGAGCTGTTTTTT. Protein sequence: CASSFSGGAYGELFF.

This clone was detected only once. The J gene is TRBJ2-3, the V gene TRBV7-9; 7 nucleotides align to TRBD1. V lost 4 bases to trimming and J lost 4 bases; unmatched junction nucleotides: 11. Germline-derived CDR1 and CDR2 are SEHNR and FQNEAQ (reference sequence). There are 16 residues in the CDR3. CDR3: CASSSRQGGLPDTQYF. The CDR3 bases are TGTGCCAGCAGCTCTAGACAGGGTGGATTGCCAGATACGCAGTATTTT. Combining the CDR3 with reference TRBV7-9 and TRBJ2-3 gives the whole variable domain DTGVSQNPRHKITKRGQNVTFRCDPISEHNRLYWYRQTLGQGPEFLTYFQNEAQLEKSRLLSDRFSAERPKGSFSTLEIQRTEQGDSAMYLCASSSRQGGLPDTQYFGPGTRLTVL.

This clone came up once. The chain employs TRBV11-3 and TRBJ2-2; D is uncertain. This CDR3 is built from 15 residues. The V and J ends lost 3 bases and 6 bases respectively, with 14 bases between them. CDR1 SGHNT and CDR2 YENEEA come from the germline V gene. CDR3 nucleotide sequence: TGTGCCAGCAGCTTGAACGGGCTCCACCCCGGGGAGCTGTTTTTT. Translating it yields CASSLNGLHPGELFF.

The chain is built from TRBV11-2 and TRBJ1-2; maybe TRBD1 (6 bases). V shed 4 bases and J shed 5 bases, with 14 bases lying between them. The CDR3 length is 14 residues. Germline lookup yields CDR1 SGHAT and CDR2 FQNNGV. CDR3 amino acids: CASSSSPGAYGYTF. CDR3 bases: TGTGCCAGCAGCTCGAGCCCGGGGGCGTATGGCTACACCTTC.